This TCR beta chain derives from a study of blood T cell repertoires in COVID-19. Worth noting for this clone: Other nucleotide sequences in the sample specify the same CDR3.

The assay was immunoSEQ multiplex PCR, and TCRdb's table has in-frame clones only and misses some. The table lists approximately 330,000 clones, around 87% of them singletons. Germline V gene data show CDR1 as MNHEY and CDR2 as SMNVEV (reference sequence). This CDR3 is built from 14 residues. V lost 3 bases and J lost 4, with 10 bases in between. The TCR comes from a woman aged 50 to 65 with active or convalescent COVID-19. V and J are TRBV27 and TRBJ1-5, with TRBD1 as a possible D gene (6 bases). Sequenced: peripheral blood. The CDR3 spells CASSLGRGNQPQHF. CDR3 sequence (DNA): TGTGCCAGCAGTTTGGGCAGGGGAAATCAGCCCCAGCATTTT.